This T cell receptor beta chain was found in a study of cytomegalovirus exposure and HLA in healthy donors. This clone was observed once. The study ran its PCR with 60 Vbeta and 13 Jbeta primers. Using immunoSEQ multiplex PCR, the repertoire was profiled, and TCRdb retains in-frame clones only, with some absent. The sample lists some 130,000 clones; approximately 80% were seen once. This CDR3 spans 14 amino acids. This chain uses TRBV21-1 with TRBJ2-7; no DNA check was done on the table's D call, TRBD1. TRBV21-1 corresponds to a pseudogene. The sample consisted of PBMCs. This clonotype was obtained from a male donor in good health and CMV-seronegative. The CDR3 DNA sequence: TGTGCCAGCAGCAAAGAGACAGGGACCGGCAAGCAGTACTTC. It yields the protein CASSKETGTGKQYF.